Shown below are 4 T cell receptor beta chains from a single sample sequenced in a study of blood T cell repertoires in COVID-19. Measured with immunoSEQ multiplex PCR; TCRdb has only the in-frame clones, and not every one. The sample records around 310,000 clones, around 91% being singletons. The material sequenced was PBMCs or T cells enriched from blood (not recorded which). The receptors were sampled from a woman aged 40 to 55 who had recovered from COVID-19.

The chain couples TRBV19 to TRBJ2-3; D is ambiguous. Germline CDR1 reads LNHDA; CDR2 reads SQIVND (reference sequence). V lost 5 bases and J 0 bases, leaving 18 bases between the germline ends. The CDR3 covers 17 residues. CDR3 DNA sequence: TGTGCCAGTAGTCCGGCCCAGGCTTATTATAGCACAGATACGCAGTATTTT. This sequence encodes CASSPAQAYYSTDTQYF.

The rearrangement uses TRBV19 and TRBJ2-1; 8 bases are a match to TRBD2. J lost 6 bases, V lost 0 bases, and 16 bases had no gene match. Germline CDR1 reads LNHDA; CDR2 reads SQIVND (reference sequence). The length of the CDR3 is 19 residues. CDR3 in amino acids: CASSIDQVIVREGRNEQFF. The CDR3 region has the DNA TGTGCCAGTAGTATAGATCAAGTAATAGTACGGGAGGGCCGCAATGAGCAGTTCTTC.

The gene calls are TRBV25-1 and TRBJ2-2; 7 bases agree with TRBD2. This CDR3 is built from 17 residues. CDR1 MGHDK and CDR2 SYGVNS come from the germline V gene. V dropped 6 bases and J dropped 6; count of bases not matched to a gene: 16. The CDR3 bases are TGTGCCAGCAGCACTCCTCTCGCGGGGGAGGATTCCGGGGAGCTGTTTTTT. Its translation: CASSTPLAGEDSGELFF. Filled out from reference TRBV25-1 and TRBJ2-2, the complete variable domain reads EADIYQTPRYLVIGTGKKITLECSQTMGHDKMYWYQQDPGMELHLIHYSYGVNSTEKGDLSSESTVSRIRTEHFPLTLESARPSHTSQYLCASSTPLAGEDSGELFFGEGSRLTVL.

The chain uses TRBV4-3 and TRBJ1-3; the D is unclear. The V gene lost 0 bases and the J gene lost 0 bases, with 9 bases spanning the gap. CDR1 and CDR2 (germline): LGHNA, YSLEER. The CDR3 has 16 residues. The CDR3 region has the DNA TGCGCCAGCAGCCAAGACCCTAGTAACTCTGGAAACACCATATATTTT. It is translated as CASSQDPSNSGNTIYF.